This TCR beta chain emerged from a study of shared clonotypes between healthy human individuals. On sorted subsets, replicate PCRs used about 200 ng DNA, or roughly 30,000 T cell genomes. Libraries were prepared by immunoSEQ multiplex PCR; TCRdb keeps only in-frame clonotypes and omits some of them. The repertoire consists of 1.5 million to 2.5 million clones, with over 85% occurring once and the leading ten covering 1% to 1.5%. The naive CD8 subset, CD45RO-negative cells positively selected for CCR7, excluded terminally differentiated effector memory CD45RA+ cells. Findings of the study overall: Enrolling few donors narrowed the genetic and exposure-history diversity that was represented. Clonotypes that were shared across a handful of donors made up 4.5% to 5% of naive CD4 clonotypes. When compared with the clonotypes that were shared by all four sorted-subset donors, the non-shared clonotypes turned out to have lower generation probabilities.

As regards this clone: Its target is not known.

This CDR3 has 16 residues. CDR1 and CDR2 from the germline V gene are MNHEY and SMNVEV (reference sequence). The V end was cut by 2 bases, the J end by 6 bases, with 17 bases between. The source is a man aged 18-30 years in good health. Sequences were obtained from naive CD8+ T cells sorted from blood. The rearrangement links TRBV27 to TRBJ2-1, with D tentatively TRBD2 (7 bases). The CDR3, as DNA: TGTGCCAGCAGTTTAGGTTGGGGGGGCTGGCCCAATGAGCAGTTCTTC. Encoded protein: CASSLGWGGWPNEQFF.